This is a list of T cell receptor beta chains from one sample in a study of blood T cell repertoires in COVID-19. This table comes from immunoSEQ multiplex PCR, and its TCRdb copy is limited to in-frame clones, with some not included. The table shows 320,000 or so clones, with approximately 88% occurring only once. Sample: PBMCs or T cells enriched from blood (not recorded which). The source of these receptors is a man aged 25-40 years who had recovered from COVID-19. The CDR3 runs from the conserved cysteine through the conserved F or W. D genes are given only for firm matches. Clone size is shown for a subset of rows, as once, few, many or a class of expanded clone.

D gene: TRBD2
V gene: TRBV29-1
J gene: TRBJ2-3
clone size: NA
CDR3 DNA: TGCAGCGGCGATAGCGGGGGCACAGATACGCAGTATTTT
CDR3 protein: CSGDSGGTDTQYF

D gene: TRBD2
V gene: TRBV7-9
J gene: TRBJ2-5
clone size: once
CDR3 DNA: TGTGCCAGCAGCCCGGGGGCGGGGGGCCAAGAGACCCAGTACTTC
CDR3 protein: CASSPGAGGQETQYF

D gene: NA
V gene: TRBV6-6
J gene: TRBJ2-4
clone size: NA
CDR3 DNA: TGTGCCAGCAGCCAGGGGACAACCCGAGGGAACATTCAGTACTTC
CDR3 protein: CASSQGTTRGNIQYF

D gene: TRBD1
V gene: TRBV27
J gene: TRBJ1-1
clone size: once
CDR3 DNA: TGTGCCAGCAGTTTCCGACAGGGGGGCGCCCGGAACACTGAAGCTTTCTTT
CDR3 protein: CASSFRQGGARNTEAFF

D gene: TRBD2
V gene: TRBV5-1
J gene: TRBJ2-1
clone size: once
CDR3 DNA: TGCGCCAGCAGCTTGGTAGCGGGGGGCCCCAATGAGCAGTTCTTC
CDR3 protein: CASSLVAGGPNEQFF

D gene: TRBD1
V gene: TRBV19
J gene: TRBJ1-2
clone size: NA
CDR3 DNA: TGTGCCAGTAGCGACAGGGGAGGAGGGCGGTATGGCTACACCTTC
CDR3 protein: CASSDRGGGRYGYTF

D gene: NA
V gene: TRBV6-6
J gene: TRBJ1-2
clone size: once
CDR3 DNA: TGTGCCAGCAGTTCCCAGGACAGAGTTTCTTCCTTC
CDR3 protein: CASSSQDRVSSF

D gene: TRBD1
V gene: TRBV12-3/TRBV12-4
J gene: TRBJ1-2
clone size: NA
CDR3 DNA: TGTGCCAGCAGCCGCGACAGGGGGTTTGGCTACACCTTC
CDR3 protein: CASSRDRGFGYTF

D gene: NA
V gene: TRBV21-1
J gene: TRBJ1-5
clone size: NA
CDR3 DNA: TGTGCCAGCAGCAACTCAGCAGGGGAGAAGCTTTATAGCAATCAGCCCCAGCATTTT
CDR3 protein: CASSNSAGEKLYSNQPQHF

D gene: NA
V gene: TRBV9
J gene: TRBJ2-3
clone size: NA
CDR3 DNA: TGTGCCAGCAGCGTAGTAGGGGGGGTTGATACGCAGTATTTT
CDR3 protein: CASSVVGGVDTQYF

D gene: NA
V gene: TRBV3-1/TRBV3-2
J gene: TRBJ2-7
clone size: NA
CDR3 DNA: TGTGCCAGCAGCCGGGGAGGTAGCTCCTACGAGCAGTACTTC
CDR3 protein: CASSRGGSSYEQYF

D gene: NA
V gene: TRBV6-5
J gene: TRBJ1-2
clone size: NA
CDR3 DNA: TGTGCCAGCAGTTACTCGAATACAGGGTACGAGTATGGCTACACCTTC
CDR3 protein: CASSYSNTGYEYGYTF

D gene: NA
V gene: TRBV28
J gene: TRBJ1-6
clone size: NA
CDR3 DNA: TGTGCCAGCAGTACCTCGGCCTGGGGCAATTCACCCCTCCACTTT
CDR3 protein: CASSTSAWGNSPLHF

D gene: NA
V gene: TRBV5-5
J gene: TRBJ1-6
clone size: NA
CDR3 DNA: TGTGCCAGCAGCCTGACCAGCGCGAGCTCCTATAATTCACCCCTCCACTTT
CDR3 protein: CASSLTSASSYNSPLHF

D gene: NA
V gene: TRBV7-9
J gene: TRBJ2-1
clone size: NA
CDR3 DNA: TGTGCCAGCAGCTACCAAGGCAGGGTCAATGAGCAGTTCTTC
CDR3 protein: CASSYQGRVNEQFF

D gene: NA
V gene: TRBV4-1
J gene: TRBJ2-5
clone size: NA
CDR3 DNA: TGCGCCAGCAGCCAAGTGGAGCTTCAAGAGACCCAGTACTTC
CDR3 protein: CASSQVELQETQYF

D gene: NA
V gene: TRBV6-4
J gene: TRBJ1-5
clone size: few
CDR3 DNA: TGTGCCAGCAGTATTTCAACGGGAAATCAGCCCCAGCATTTT
CDR3 protein: CASSISTGNQPQHF

D gene: NA
V gene: TRBV4-1
J gene: TRBJ1-1
clone size: NA
CDR3 DNA: TGCGCCAGCAGCCGAGCGGGGGGTGAAGCTTTCTTT
CDR3 protein: CASSRAGGEAFF

D gene: TRBD1
V gene: TRBV4-1
J gene: TRBJ1-2
clone size: NA
CDR3 DNA: TGCGCCAGCAGCCAGACGACAGGGGAGGGCTACACCTTC
CDR3 protein: CASSQTTGEGYTF

D gene: NA
V gene: TRBV28
J gene: TRBJ1-2
clone size: NA
CDR3 DNA: TGTGCCAGCAGTTTTGGGGCCAACTATGGCTACACCTTC
CDR3 protein: CASSFGANYGYTF

D gene: TRBD2
V gene: TRBV4-1
J gene: TRBJ2-1
clone size: once
CDR3 DNA: TGCGCCAGCCAACTAGCGGGGTTATTCTACAATGAGCAGTTCTTC
CDR3 protein: CASQLAGLFYNEQFF

D gene: NA
V gene: TRBV14
J gene: TRBJ2-7
clone size: NA
CDR3 DNA: TGTGCCAGCAGCGGCGACAACTCCTACGAGCAGTACTTC
CDR3 protein: CASSGDNSYEQYF

D gene: NA
V gene: TRBV6-5
J gene: TRBJ2-3
clone size: once
CDR3 DNA: TGTGCCAGCAGCCAGTCGGCCCAGCGCGGAGATACGCAGTATTTT
CDR3 protein: CASSQSAQRGDTQYF

D gene: NA
V gene: TRBV6-7
J gene: TRBJ1-1
clone size: NA
CDR3 DNA: TGTGCCAGCAGTTACTCGCCCCGACATTTCGGTGAAGCTTTCTTT
CDR3 protein: CASSYSPRHFGEAFF

D gene: TRBD1
V gene: TRBV5-1
J gene: TRBJ2-2
clone size: NA
CDR3 DNA: TGCGCCAGCAGCCTCGGACAGGACACCGGGGAGCTGTTTTTT
CDR3 protein: CASSLGQDTGELFF